This T cell receptor beta chain was identified in a study of T cell responses to AZD1222 COVID-19 vaccine. Study-level findings and limits: It was only six AZD1222 recipients who were seropositive at baseline. Scientists sampled the repertoires only once the peak T cell response had passed. Regions 160-218 and 743-854 dominated among vaccine-associated CD4 TCRs spanning spike. Regions left unmutated in variants are reportedly the target of nearly half of spike-specific TCRs.

Trimming stripped 5 bases from V and 4 bases from J, with 8 bases between. CDR1 is LNHDA, CDR2 SQIVND, per germline (reference sequence). The CDR3 is 12 amino acids. With respect to this clone: Its antigen remains unknown.

The table came from immunoSEQ multiplex PCR; TCRdb's copy has only in-frame clones and leaves some out. The sample lists fewer than 90,000 clones, 86% occurring once. The receptor was derived from an adult who received the AZD1222 COVID-19 vaccine. This chain joins TRBV19 and TRBJ1-1; D perhaps matches TRBD1 (5 bases). Sequenced here: peripheral blood, sampled 28 days after the second AZD1222 dose. The CDR3 loop reads CASSWGVTEAFF. The DNA for the CDR3 is TGTGCCAGTAGTTGGGGGGTCACTGAAGCTTTCTTT.